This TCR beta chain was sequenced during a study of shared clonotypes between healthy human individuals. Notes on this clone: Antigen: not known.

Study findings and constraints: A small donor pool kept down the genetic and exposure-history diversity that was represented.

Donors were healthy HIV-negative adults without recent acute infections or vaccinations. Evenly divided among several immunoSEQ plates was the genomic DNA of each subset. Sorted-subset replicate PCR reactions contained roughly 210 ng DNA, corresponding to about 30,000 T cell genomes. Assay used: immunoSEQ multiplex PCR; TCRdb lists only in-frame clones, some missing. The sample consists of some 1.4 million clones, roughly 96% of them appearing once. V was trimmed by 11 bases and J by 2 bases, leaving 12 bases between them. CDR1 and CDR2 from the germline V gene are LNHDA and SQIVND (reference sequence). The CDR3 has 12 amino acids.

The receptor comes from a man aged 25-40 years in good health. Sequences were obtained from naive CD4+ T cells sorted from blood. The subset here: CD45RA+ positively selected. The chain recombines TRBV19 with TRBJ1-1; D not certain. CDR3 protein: CARGRGNTEAFF. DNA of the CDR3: TGTGCCCGAGGGCGGGGAAACACTGAAGCTTTCTTT.